This T cell receptor (beta chain) is drawn from a study of T cell repertoires in cytomegalovirus infection. Study overall: Public TCR beta signatures provided an indication of both CMV infection and a matching HLA type. Broader study findings: What dominated the ex vivo response were HLA-C-restricted CMV-specific TCR beta clonotypes.

TCRdb passed the reads through MiXCR, listing each CDR3 protein once. The sample consists of about 68,000 distinct CDR3 sequences, approximately 24% of them appearing once. A remark on this clonotype: Its antigen remains unidentified.

This sequence was found in a human donor in good health (CMV status not recorded). Some clones in this sample may be carry-over from other donors' samples. Sequenced material: PBMCs, sequenced either directly or after in vitro stimulation (not recorded which).

CDR3 nucleotide sequence: TGTGCCAGCTCACTGTACGGCGGGAATCAGCCCCAGCATTTT. This translates into CASSLYGGNQPQHF. The chain employs TRBV18 and TRBJ1-5, with D unresolved. V dropped 4 bases and J dropped 4 bases, with 11 bases sitting between them. CDR1 KGHSH and CDR2 LQKENI come from the germline V gene. The CDR3 is made up of 14 amino acids.